The rows below give T cell receptor beta chains drawn from one sample of a study of cytomegalovirus exposure and HLA in healthy donors. Data came from immunoSEQ multiplex PCR; TCRdb stores just in-frame clones and leaves some out. The sample has 200,000 to 250,000 clones, 70% to 80% seen once. Specimen: PBMCs. The source is a male donor in good health and CMV-seronegative. Both conserved end residues are part of each CDR3. The D gene is left open where the match is weak. The size of a clone is reported for some rows only, either as once, few or many, or as a class for expanded clones.

>-|TRBV27|TRBD1|TRBJ1-5
CASSLLGAGGRNQPQHF
TGTGCCAGCAGTTTATTAGGGGCAGGGGGCCGCAATCAGCCCCAGCATTTT
>once|TRBV28|TRBD1|TRBJ2-7
CASSFFGTDSYEQYF
TGTGCCAGCAGTTTCTTCGGGACAGATTCCTACGAGCAGTACTTC
>-|TRBV6-5|TRBD2|TRBJ2-7
CASSYSMASGDYEQYF
TGTGCCAGCAGTTACTCTATGGCTAGCGGGGACTACGAGCAGTACTTC
>-|TRBV6-6|-|TRBJ2-3
CASSYAGIGADTQYF
TGTGCCAGCAGTTACGCGGGAATCGGGGCAGATACGCAGTATTTT
>-|TRBV7-2|-|TRBJ2-7
CASSNRDLLSYEQYF
TGTGCCAGCAGCAATCGGGACTTACTCTCCTACGAGCAGTACTTC
>few|TRBV6-1|TRBD2|TRBJ2-1
CASRGAGGNNEQFF
TGTGCCAGCAGAGGAGCGGGAGGGAACAATGAGCAGTTCTTC
>few|TRBV14|-|TRBJ2-1
CASSQEAVLSSYNEQFF
TGTGCCAGCAGCCAAGAGGCAGTCCTCAGCTCCTACAATGAGCAGTTCTTC
>-|TRBV9|TRBD2|TRBJ2-2
CASSLGLAGADTGELFF
TGTGCCAGCAGCTTGGGACTAGCGGGAGCGGACACCGGGGAGCTGTTTTTT
>-|TRBV6-1|-|TRBJ2-2
CASSGGTPNTGELFF
TGTGCCAGCAGTGGAGGGACACCTAACACCGGGGAGCTGTTTTTT
>-|TRBV10-3|-|TRBJ1-5
CAISESGRNQPQHF
TGTGCCATCAGTGAGAGCGGCCGCAATCAGCCCCAGCATTTT
>-|TRBV6-5|TRBD1|TRBJ1-5
CASNSRGRSNQPQHF
TGTGCCAGCAATTCCAGGGGGCGAAGCAATCAGCCCCAGCATTTT
>few|TRBV5-1|-|TRBJ2-5
CASSFGRETQYF
TGCGCCAGCAGCTTTGGCAGGGAGACCCAGTACTTC
>once|TRBV7-3|-|TRBJ1-1
CASSPGGRNTEAFF
TGTGCCAGCAGCCCCGGGGGACGGAACACTGAAGCTTTCTTT
>few|TRBV6-5|-|TRBJ2-7
CASSYARTRGTWQYF
TGTGCCAGCAGTTACGCCCGTACCAGGGGTACATGGCAGTACTTC
>-|TRBV7-9|-|TRBJ2-5
CASSLVGGGETQYF
TGTGCCAGCAGCTTAGTTGGGGGCGGAGAGACCCAGTACTTC
>many|TRBV6-5|-|TRBJ1-1
CASRTPSGTEAFF
TGTGCCAGCAGGACCCCGAGCGGTACTGAAGCTTTCTTT
>-|TRBV7-2|-|TRBJ1-1
CASSLVMGAEAFF
TGTGCCAGCAGCTTAGTGATGGGCGCCGAAGCTTTCTTT
>-|TRBV7-8|-|TRBJ1-4
CASSLGTTGTANEKLFF
TGTGCCAGCAGCTTAGGAACTACAGGGACGGCTAATGAAAAACTGTTTTTT
>-|TRBV4-1|TRBD1|TRBJ2-7
CASSQDRGQNEQYF
TGCGCCAGCAGCCAAGACAGGGGGCAGAACGAGCAGTACTTC
>-|TRBV5-4|-|TRBJ2-1
CASSFGRVDNEQFF
TGTGCCAGCAGCTTTGGCAGGGTTGACAATGAGCAGTTCTTC
>-|TRBV29-1|-|TRBJ2-1
CSVEVLNSNEQFF
TGCAGCGTTGAAGTCTTAAACTCAAATGAGCAGTTCTTC